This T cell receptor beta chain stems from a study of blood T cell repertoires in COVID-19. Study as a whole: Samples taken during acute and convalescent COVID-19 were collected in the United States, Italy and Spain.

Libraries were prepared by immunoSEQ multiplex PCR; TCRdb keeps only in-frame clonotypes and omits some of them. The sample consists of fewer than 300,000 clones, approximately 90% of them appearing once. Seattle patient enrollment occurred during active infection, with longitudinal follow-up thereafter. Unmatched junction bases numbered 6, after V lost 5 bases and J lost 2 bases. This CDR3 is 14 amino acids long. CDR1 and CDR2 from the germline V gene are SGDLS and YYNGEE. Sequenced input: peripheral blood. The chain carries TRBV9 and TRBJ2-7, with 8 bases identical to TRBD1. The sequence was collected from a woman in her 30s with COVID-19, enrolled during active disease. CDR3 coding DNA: TGTGCCAGCAGTGCGACAGGGGCGACCTACGAGCAGTACTTC. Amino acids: CASSATGATYEQYF.